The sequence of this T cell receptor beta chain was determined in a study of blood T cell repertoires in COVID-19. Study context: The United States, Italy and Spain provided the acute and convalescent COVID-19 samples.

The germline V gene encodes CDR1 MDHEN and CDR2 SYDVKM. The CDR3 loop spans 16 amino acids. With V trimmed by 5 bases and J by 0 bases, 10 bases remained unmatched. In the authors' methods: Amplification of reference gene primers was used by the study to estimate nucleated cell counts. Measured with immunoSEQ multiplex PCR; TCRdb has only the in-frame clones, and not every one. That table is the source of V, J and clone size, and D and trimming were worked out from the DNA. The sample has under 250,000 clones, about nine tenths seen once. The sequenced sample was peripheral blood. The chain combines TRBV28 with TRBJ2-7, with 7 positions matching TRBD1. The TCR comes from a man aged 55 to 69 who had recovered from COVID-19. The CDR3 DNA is TGTGCCAGCAGTCTTGGGGGACAGATCTCCTCCTACGAGCAGTACTTC. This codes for CASSLGGQISSYEQYF.